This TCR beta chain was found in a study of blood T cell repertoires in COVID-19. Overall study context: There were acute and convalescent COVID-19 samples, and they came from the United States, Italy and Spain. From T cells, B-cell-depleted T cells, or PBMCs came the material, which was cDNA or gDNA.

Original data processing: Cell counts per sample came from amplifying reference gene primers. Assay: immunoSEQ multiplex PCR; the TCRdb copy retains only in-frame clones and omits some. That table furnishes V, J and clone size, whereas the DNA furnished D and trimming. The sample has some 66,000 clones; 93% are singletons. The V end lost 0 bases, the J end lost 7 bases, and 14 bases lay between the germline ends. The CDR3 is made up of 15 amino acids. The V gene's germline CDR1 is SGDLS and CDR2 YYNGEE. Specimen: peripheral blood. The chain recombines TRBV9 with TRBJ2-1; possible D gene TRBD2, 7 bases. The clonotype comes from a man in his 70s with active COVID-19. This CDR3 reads CASSVGGGGKNEQFF. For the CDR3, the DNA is TGTGCCAGCAGCGTAGGAGGGGGGGGGAAGAATGAGCAGTTCTTC.